The TCR beta chain under discussion was sequenced for a study of T cell repertoires in cytomegalovirus infection. At the level of the study: CMV infection together with matching HLA type was indicated by public TCR beta signatures. Study-wide points: The ex vivo response showed dominance by HLA-C-restricted CMV-specific TCR beta clonotypes. Cumulated frequencies of public TCR beta families served to identify carriers of CMV plus the relevant HLA.

This clonotype was counted a few times. Its antigen is not known. From germline, CDR1 is MGHRA and CDR2 YSYEKL. With 5 bases clipped from V and 0 bases from J, the junction kept 6 bases outside the gene matches. CDR3 length: 17 amino acids. TCRdb re-called the reads through MiXCR, storing one row per CDR3 protein. The profile shows roughly 230,000 distinct CDR3 sequences, 17% of them singletons. The sequence was collected from a human donor in good health (CMV status not recorded). Some clones in this sample may be carry-over from other donors' samples. J is TRBJ2-6 and V is TRBV4-1; TRBD1 matches at 8 bases. The sequenced sample consisted of CD8+ T cells from PBMCs. DNA of the CDR3: TGCGCCAGCAGCGTAAGTCAGGGGGCCTCTGGGGCCAACGTCCTGACTTTC. It encodes CASSVSQGASGANVLTF.